A selection of T cell receptor beta chains follows, all from one sample in a study of shared clonotypes between healthy human individuals. Repertoires were generated with immunoSEQ multiplex PCR, while TCRdb's copy carries only in-frame clones and drops some. The sample has more than 2 million clones, more than 90% seen once. The sequenced sample was naive CD4+ T cells sorted from blood. These receptors all come from a man between 18 and 35 years old in good health. Both conserved end residues are part of each CDR3. The D gene is left open where the match is weak. Clone size appears in some rows only: once, few, many, or a class for an expanded clone.

TRBV9	-	TRBJ2-4	-	CASSVDPEGAALAKNIQYF	TGTGCCAGCAGCGTAGATCCGGAGGGGGCGGCTCTAGCCAAAAACATTCAGTACTTC
TRBV9	-	TRBJ2-5	TRBD1	CASSPRTGRIETQYF	TGTGCCAGCAGCCCCCGGACAGGCAGGATAGAGACCCAGTACTTC
TRBV5-1	-	TRBJ2-2	-	CASSFWENTGELFF	TGCGCCAGCAGCTTTTGGGAAAACACCGGGGAGCTGTTTTTT
TRBV6-1	-	TRBJ1-5	-	CASSTNRVGYQPQHF	TGTGCCAGCAGTACCAACAGGGTCGGGTATCAGCCCCAGCATTTT
TRBV6-1	-	TRBJ2-7	-	CASSDGLPRLGYEQYF	TGTGCCAGCAGTGACGGGCTTCCTAGGTTGGGTTACGAGCAGTACTTC
TRBV5-1	-	TRBJ1-1	TRBD1	CASSSGQGNTEAFF	TGCGCCAGCAGCAGTGGACAGGGGAACACTGAAGCTTTCTTT
TRBV18	few	TRBJ1-5	-	CASSPGEGNQPQHF	TGTGCCAGCTCACCTGGCGAGGGCAATCAGCCCCAGCATTTT
TRBV27	-	TRBJ2-7	TRBD2	CASSLRVAGGLYEQYF	TGTGCCAGCAGTTTAAGGGTAGCGGGGGGCCTCTACGAGCAGTACTTC
TRBV30	-	TRBJ2-1	-	CAWSDYDEQFF	TGTGCCTGGAGTGACTACGATGAGCAGTTCTTC
TRBV7-9	once	TRBJ2-5	TRBD1	CASSLGDRGGQETQYF	TGTGCCAGCAGCTTAGGGGACAGGGGTGGTCAAGAGACCCAGTACTTC
TRBV7-9	-	TRBJ2-2	-	CASSFTLTGELFF	TGTGCCAGCAGCTTTACTCTAACCGGGGAGCTGTTTTTT
TRBV30	-	TRBJ1-2	TRBD1	CAWSETGVDGYTF	TGTGCCTGGAGCGAGACAGGGGTGGATGGCTACACCTTC
TRBV18	-	TRBJ2-3	-	CATLTRLTDTQYF	TGTGCCACCCTGACAAGACTCACAGATACGCAGTATTTT
TRBV6-5	-	TRBJ2-5	TRBD2	CASSSALAGGRKTQYF	TGTGCCAGCAGTTCGGCGCTAGCGGGAGGGCGGAAGACCCAGTACTTC
TRBV13	-	TRBJ2-1	TRBD1	CASSFGQGSYNEQFF	TGTGCCAGCAGCTTCGGACAGGGGTCCTACAATGAGCAGTTCTTC
TRBV6-5	-	TRBJ1-2	TRBD1	CASSQQGNYGYTF	TGTGCCAGCAGCCAACAGGGGAACTATGGCTACACCTTC
TRBV5-4	-	TRBJ2-4	TRBD2	CASSQGTSGGVLAKNIQYF	TGTGCCAGCAGCCAAGGGACTAGCGGGGGGGTGCTAGCCAAAAACATTCAGTACTTC
TRBV11-2	-	TRBJ1-1	-	CASSLDTDHTEAFF	TGTGCCAGCAGCTTAGATACCGACCACACTGAAGCTTTCTTT
TRBV30	-	TRBJ1-2	-	CAWTPRGPWYGYTF	TGTGCCTGGACCCCTCGGGGCCCATGGTATGGCTACACCTTC
TRBV30	-	TRBJ2-2	-	CAWSMVAGGRWRELFF	TGTGCCTGGAGTATGGTGGCAGGGGGGAGGTGGAGGGAGCTGTTTTTT
TRBV19	-	TRBJ2-5	TRBD2	CASSIAGGETQYF	TGTGCCAGTAGTATAGCGGGGGGAGAGACCCAGTACTTC
TRBV5-6	-	TRBJ2-5	TRBD1	CASSYAPGQQETQYF	TGTGCCAGCAGCTATGCACCGGGACAGCAAGAGACCCAGTACTTC
TRBV15	-	TRBJ2-2	TRBD1	CATSTRQGVIGELFF	TGTGCCACCAGCACCCGACAGGGAGTCATCGGGGAGCTGTTTTTT
TRBV11-2	-	TRBJ1-1	-	CASSLKNTEAFF	TGTGCCAGCAGCTTGAAGAACACTGAAGCTTTCTTT
TRBV25-1	-	TRBJ1-1	-	CAAGKRGGNTEAFF	TGTGCCGCCGGGAAAAGGGGCGGGAACACTGAAGCTTTCTTT
TRBV2	-	TRBJ2-2	-	CASRALGGWYTGELFF	TGTGCCAGCAGGGCCCTCGGGGGTTGGTACACCGGGGAGCTGTTTTTT
TRBV6-6	-	TRBJ1-5	-	CASSPGTSNQPQHF	TGTGCCAGCAGTCCCGGGACCTCAAATCAGCCCCAGCATTTT
TRBV10-1	-	TRBJ2-1	-	CASSIQGYNEQFF	TGCGCCAGCAGTATACAGGGCTACAATGAGCAGTTCTTC
TRBV6-1	-	TRBJ1-4	-	CASRGQNEKLFF	TGTGCCAGCAGGGGACAAAATGAAAAACTGTTTTTT
TRBV25-1	few	TRBJ1-4	-	CASSESRAGMTNEKLFF	TGTGCCAGCAGTGAATCCAGGGCAGGCATGACTAATGAAAAACTGTTTTTT
TRBV2	-	TRBJ2-3	-	CASSDMVGGTDTQYF	TGTGCCAGCAGTGATATGGTGGGAGGCACAGATACGCAGTATTTT
TRBV7-9	-	TRBJ1-3	-	CASSSGLISGNTIYF	TGTGCCAGCAGCTCCGGACTGATTTCTGGAAACACCATATATTTT
TRBV29-1	-	TRBJ1-2	-	CSVARKGVGGMNYGYTF	TGCAGCGTTGCCCGAAAGGGGGTAGGTGGGATGAACTATGGCTACACCTTC
TRBV6-1	-	TRBJ1-5	-	CASSPLSNQPQHF	TGTGCCAGCAGCCCTCTTAGCAATCAGCCCCAGCATTTT
TRBV2	-	TRBJ2-1	-	CASSERDQYNEQFF	TGTGCCAGCAGTGAAAGGGACCAGTACAATGAGCAGTTCTTC
TRBV4-3	-	TRBJ2-7	-	CASSQAPRDRSYEQYF	TGCGCCAGCAGCCAAGCGCCCCGAGACAGGAGCTACGAGCAGTACTTC
TRBV6-1	-	TRBJ1-2	TRBD1	CASSGSPDRANGYTF	TGTGCCAGCAGTGGCAGCCCGGACAGGGCTAATGGCTACACCTTC
TRBV6-1	-	TRBJ1-6	TRBD1	CASSESLGTGRSYNSPLHF	TGTGCCAGCAGTGAAAGCCTTGGGACAGGGAGATCCTATAATTCACCCCTCCACTTT
TRBV5-1	-	TRBJ2-7	-	CASSPTGPYYEQYF	TGCGCCAGCAGCCCGACAGGACCGTACTACGAGCAGTACTTC
TRBV27	-	TRBJ1-2	TRBD1	CASRAGTGSNYGYTF	TGTGCCAGCAGGGCCGGGACAGGGTCTAACTATGGCTACACCTTC
TRBV7-9	-	TRBJ2-1	-	CASSPRNNEQFF	TGTGCCAGCAGCCCCAGGAACAATGAGCAGTTCTTC
TRBV27	-	TRBJ2-7	-	CASSLYPGAGYEQYF	TGTGCCAGCAGTTTATATCCGGGGGCCGGGTACGAGCAGTACTTC
TRBV19	-	TRBJ1-6	TRBD1	CASRDSPNSPLHF	TGTGCCAGCCGGGACAGCCCGAATTCACCCCTCCACTTT
TRBV5-1	once	TRBJ2-3	-	CASIPGQSTDTQYF	TGCGCCAGTATTCCGGGACAAAGCACAGATACGCAGTATTTT
TRBV6-5	-	TRBJ1-2	-	CASRGLRLEGYTF	TGTGCCAGCAGGGGACTCCGGTTGGAGGGCTACACCTTC
TRBV7-2	-	TRBJ2-7	-	CASSRSAYEQYF	TGTGCCAGCAGCCGCTCCGCCTACGAGCAGTACTTC
TRBV30	-	TRBJ2-5	-	CAWSRLLLQETQYF	TGTGCCTGGAGTCGTCTGCTGCTTCAAGAGACCCAGTACTTC
TRBV14	-	TRBJ2-7	TRBD1	CASSPSQQGKQYF	TGTGCCAGCAGCCCTTCACAACAGGGGAAGCAGTACTTC
TRBV6-1	-	TRBJ2-2	TRBD2	CASSQGLAYRELFF	TGTGCCAGCAGCCAGGGACTAGCGTATAGGGAGCTGTTTTTT
TRBV5-4	-	TRBJ2-7	-	CASSSRRTADEQYF	TGTGCCAGCAGCAGTAGGCGGACTGCCGACGAGCAGTACTTC
TRBV10-3	once	TRBJ1-5	-	CAISEIGPDGNQPQHF	TGTGCCATCAGTGAGATCGGTCCAGATGGGAATCAGCCCCAGCATTTT
TRBV11-2	-	TRBJ2-6	-	CASSAHTGANVLTF	TGTGCCAGCAGCGCGCACACTGGGGCCAACGTCCTGACTTTC
TRBV5-1	-	TRBJ2-7	TRBD1	CASSLGTGTYEQYF	TGCGCCAGCAGCCTAGGGACAGGGACCTACGAGCAGTACTTC
TRBV10-3	-	TRBJ2-6	TRBD1	CAISDYLGTGFTSGANVLTF	TGTGCCATCAGTGATTATCTCGGGACAGGCTTTACCTCTGGGGCCAACGTCCTGACTTTC